A single sample is the source of the 22 T cell receptor beta chains below, sequenced in a study of cytomegalovirus exposure and HLA in healthy donors. The PCR contained 60 Vbeta and 13 Jbeta primers. Here immunoSEQ multiplex PCR was the method, and the copy in TCRdb shows in-frame clones only, minus some. The data contain about 150,000 clones, 70% to 85% of them seen just once; the ten biggest clones take up 6.5% to 7.5%. The sample was PBMCs. The receptors originated from a woman aged 45-60 years in good health and CMV-seropositive.

The chain joins TRBV10-3 to TRBJ1-5; D is ambiguous. The CDR3 is 13 residues long. Germline CDR1 ENHRY, CDR2 SYGVKD. V lost 11 bases and J 2 bases, leaving 13 bases between the germline ends. The CDR3 here is CAVGEVGNQPQHF. The CDR3 nucleotides are TGTGCCGTTGGGGAGGTTGGCAATCAGCCCCAGCATTTT.

This chain joins TRBV27 and TRBJ2-3; 8 bases fit TRBD2. Germline V gives CDR1 MNHEY, CDR2 SMNVEV (reference sequence). This CDR3 comprises 18 residues. J lost 0 bases, V lost 6 bases, and 14 bases had no gene match. The CDR3 here is CASRTEWTSSSSTDTQYF. The CDR3 bases are TGTGCCAGCAGGACCGAGTGGACTAGCTCATCTAGCACAGATACGCAGTATTTT.

Only a few counts were recorded for this clone. The chain has TRBV6-1 and TRBJ1-2, with 7 bases lining up with TRBD1. The CDR3 has 15 residues. Germline V CDR1 and CDR2: MNHNS, SASEGT. V lost 2 bases to trimming and J lost 4 bases; unmatched junction nucleotides: 7. The CDR3 sequence: CASSETGVVGYGYTF. The CDR3 region has the DNA TGTGCCAGCAGTGAAACAGGGGTGGTTGGCTATGGCTACACCTTC.

The chain links TRBV7-2 to TRBJ1-6; D remains ambiguous. CDR1 and CDR2 from the germline V gene are SGHTA and FQGNSA. Trimming took 8 bases from V and 0 from J, leaving 14 bases between them. The CDR3 loop spans 16 amino acids. The chain's CDR3 is CASLDGLSSYNSPLHF. The CDR3 nucleotides read TGTGCCAGCTTGGACGGACTGAGCTCCTATAATTCACCCCTCCACTTT.

V usage is TRBV6-1 and J usage is TRBJ2-1, with TRBD2 identical over 9 bases. The CDR3 contains 15 residues. V gave up 8 bases and J gave up 2 bases; unmatched junction bases: 7. Germline assignment: CDR1 MNHNS and CDR2 SASEGT. The CDR3 DNA sequence: TGTGCCAGCGATAGCGGGGGCCGTACCTACAATGAGCAGTTCTTC. Translation gives CASDSGGRTYNEQFF.

The chain has TRBV27 and TRBJ1-2; 7 bases match TRBD1. The CDR3 loop spans 14 amino acids. In germline, CDR1 is MNHEY, CDR2 SMNVEV (reference sequence). Trimming took 5 bases from V and 4 from J; bases not matched to a gene: 7. CDR3 protein: CASSAVGQIYGYTF. The CDR3, as DNA: TGTGCCAGCAGTGCCGTGGGACAGATCTATGGCTACACCTTC.

V and J are TRBV4-1 and TRBJ1-1, with 7 bases fitting TRBD1. Trimming took 3 bases from V and 3 from J; bases not matched to a gene: 7. Germline assignment: CDR1 MGHRA and CDR2 YSYEKL. The CDR3 loop spans 15 amino acids. DNA of the CDR3: TGCGCCAGCAGCCAGGAGGGACAGAGACACACTGAAGCTTTCTTT. This gives the protein CASSQEGQRHTEAFF.

The chain employs TRBV29-1 and TRBJ2-5, with D maybe TRBD2 (6 bases). There are 14 residues in the CDR3. Trimming left V 0 bases short and J 5 bases short, with 13 bases between. CDR1 is SQVTM and CDR2 is ANQGSEA in the germline V gene. CDR3 DNA sequence: TGCAGCGTTGAAGATCTTCGGGCGGGGGAGACCCAGTACTTC. The encoded protein is CSVEDLRAGETQYF.

The V gene is TRBV30, the J gene TRBJ2-5, with TRBD2 identical over 7 bases. The CDR3 covers 14 residues. V lost 1 base, J lost 7 bases, and 9 bases stayed unmatched. Germline V gene lookup returns CDR1 GTSNPN and CDR2 SVGIG (reference sequence). The CDR3 sequence: CAWSARVSSGTQYF. The CDR3 DNA reads TGTGCCTGGAGTGCACGGGTTTCTAGCGGGACCCAGTACTTC.

The chain uses TRBV5-6 and TRBJ2-1; 11 bases fit TRBD2. V lost 3 bases to trimming and J lost 9 bases; unmatched junction nucleotides: 11. This CDR3 region has 16 residues. Germline loops: CDR1 SGHDT, CDR2 YYEEEE. CDR3 sequence (DNA): TGTGCCAGCAGCTGGGGTCTAGCGGGGGGTTTGGCTGAGCAGTTCTTC. Protein: CASSWGLAGGLAEQFF.

V and J are TRBV14 and TRBJ1-3; possibly TRBD1 for D (6 bases). Between the trimmed V and J ends, which lost 1 base and 4 bases, there was a span of 11 bases. The CDR3 extends over 15 amino acids. Germline CDR1 reads SGHDN; CDR2 reads FVKESK. CDR3 nucleotide sequence: TGTGCCAGCAGCCAAGGCGGGGGCATGGGAAACACCATATATTTT. Translating gives CASSQGGGMGNTIYF. Combining the CDR3 with reference TRBV14 and TRBJ1-3 gives the whole variable domain EAGVTQFPSHSVIEKGQTVTLRCDPISGHDNLYWYRRVMGKEIKFLLHFVKESKQDESGMPNNRFLAERTGGTYSTLKVQPAELEDSGVYFCASSQGGGMGNTIYFGEGSWLTVV.

The gene calls are TRBV30 and TRBJ1-1; D remains unclear. The CDR3 is 16 amino acids. Looked up from germline, CDR1 is GTSNPN and CDR2 is SVGIG (reference sequence). V was clipped by 3 bases and J by 1 base, with 18 bases between them. The DNA for the CDR3 is TGTGCCTGGAGCCAACCCCCCATGACTGGGAACACTGAAGCTTTCTTT. Protein product: CAWSQPPMTGNTEAFF.

The rearrangement uses TRBV13 and TRBJ2-1, with 11 bases aligning to TRBD2. This CDR3 contains 17 residues. Germline V gives CDR1 PRHDT, CDR2 FYEKMQ (reference sequence). V lost 6 bases to trimming and J lost 0 bases; unmatched junction nucleotides: 7. CDR3 DNA sequence: TGTGCCAGCAGAATAGCGGGGGGGCCCCTCTCCTACAATGAGCAGTTCTTC. Protein: CASRIAGGPLSYNEQFF. The variable domain in full, with the rest retrieved from reference TRBV13 and TRBJ2-1, is AAGVIQSPRHLIKEKRETATLKCYPIPRHDTVYWYQQGPGQDPQFLISFYEKMQSDKGSIPDRFSAQQFSDYHSELNMSSLELGDSALYFCASRIAGGPLSYNEQFFGPGTRLTVL.

The genes are TRBV27 and TRBJ1-2; TRBD1 matches 10 bases. Germline trimming cut 6 bases from V and 8 bases from J; bases unmatched to any gene: 3. Germline-derived CDR1 and CDR2 are MNHEY and SMNVEV (reference sequence). There are 12 residues in the CDR3. The chain's CDR3 is CASRSGQGGYTF. The CDR3 bases are TGTGCCAGCAGATCGGGACAGGGGGGCTACACCTTC.

The chain couples TRBV9 to TRBJ2-3, with 12 bases aligning to TRBD2. The CDR3 length is 15 residues. After removal of 5 bases from V and 6 bases from J, the junction contained 7 bases not matched to a gene. Germline CDR1 SGDLS, CDR2 YYNGEE. The CDR3 spells CASSPSGGARDTQYF. CDR3 nucleotides: TGTGCCAGCAGTCCTAGCGGGGGGGCCCGGGATACGCAGTATTTT.

The chain combines TRBV5-1 with TRBJ2-7; the match to TRBD1 covers 7 bases. V lost 4 bases to trimming and J lost 5 bases; unmatched junction nucleotides: 9. This CDR3 spans 14 amino acids. Germline V gene data show CDR1 as SGHRS and CDR2 as YFSETQ. CDR3 nucleotide sequence: TGCGCCAGCAGCCCCGACAGGGCAGAGGACGAGCAGTACTTC. Translated: CASSPDRAEDEQYF.

The chain recombines TRBV18 with TRBJ2-6; D possibly corresponds to TRBD1 (5 bases). The V gene lost 0 bases and the J gene lost 3 bases, with 12 bases spanning the gap. The CDR3 runs to 17 residues. Germline values: CDR1 KGHSH, CDR2 LQKENI. The CDR3 protein is CASSPPTVLSGANVLTF. The CDR3 DNA is TGTGCCAGCTCACCACCGACAGTTCTAAGTGGGGCCAACGTCCTGACTTTC.

The DNA for the CDR3 is TGTGCCAGCAGTAAGGACAGGTTTAAAGCTTTCTTT. It yields the protein CASSKDRFKAFF. The V and J genes are TRBV27 and TRBJ1-1, with 7 bases that match TRBD1. The CDR3 is made up of 12 amino acids. V was pared by 5 bases and J by 9 bases, with 6 bases of the junction left unmatched. Looked up from germline, CDR1 is MNHEY and CDR2 is SMNVEV (reference sequence).

A single count supports this clone. The genes are TRBV30 and TRBJ1-5; no reliable D call. V was shortened by 1 base and J by 7 bases, with 14 bases between the two germline ends. Germline CDR1 reads GTSNPN; CDR2 reads SVGIG (reference sequence). The CDR3 spans 14 residues. The CDR3 protein is CAWSGSVEGQPQHF. The CDR3 region has the DNA TGTGCCTGGAGTGGCAGCGTAGAGGGACAGCCCCAGCATTTT.

V and J are TRBV27 and TRBJ1-2, with TRBD1 as a possible D gene (5 bases). The V gene's germline CDR1 is MNHEY and CDR2 SMNVEV (reference sequence). The CDR3 consists of 14 residues. V lost 5 bases and J 5 bases, leaving 15 bases between the germline ends. CDR3 in DNA: TGTGCCAGCAGTCCGATATCAGGGAATTATGGCTACACCTTC. Amino acid sequence: CASSPISGNYGYTF.

The rearrangement joins TRBV27 to TRBJ2-3; possibly TRBD2 for D (6 bases). The CDR3 loop spans 13 amino acids. In germline, CDR1 is MNHEY, CDR2 SMNVEV (reference sequence). With 4 bases removed from V and 7 bases from J, the gap between germline ends came to 12 bases. The CDR3 nucleotides read TGTGCCAGCAGTTCGGCCGGGGGAAATACGCAGTATTTT. This gives the protein CASSSAGGNTQYF.

The rearrangement uses TRBV27 and TRBJ2-7; 9 nucleotides agree with TRBD1. The CDR3 length is 16 residues. The germline CDR1 and CDR2 sequences are MNHEY and SMNVEV (reference sequence). With V trimmed by 3 bases and J by 2 bases, 8 bases remained unmatched. The CDR3 sequence: CASSFGGGTGTYEQYF. DNA for the CDR3: TGTGCCAGCAGTTTTGGGGGAGGGACAGGGACCTACGAGCAGTACTTC.